A single sample gave rise to the 16 T cell receptor beta chains below, sequenced in a study of CD8 T cells in Susac syndrome. Random hexamers primed reverse transcription of about 0.5 to 1 ug RNA. TCRdb recomputed calls from the immunoSEQ multiplex PCR reads with MiXCR, one row per CDR3 protein. The sample consists of about 180,000 distinct CDR3 sequences, approximately 95% of them appearing once. Sequencing was performed on CD8+ T cells from PBMCs. The receptors shown here come from a human donor with multiple sclerosis.

This chain links TRBV12-3 or TRBV12-4 with TRBJ2-3; no definite D call. V was pared by 5 bases and J by 0 bases, with 9 bases between. There are 14 residues in the CDR3. CDR3 sequence: CASSPGPSTDTQYF. As DNA, the CDR3 is TGTGCCAGCAGTCCCGGGCCTAGCACAGATACGCAGTATTTT.

The V gene is TRBV2, the J gene TRBJ2-7, with unresolved D. Germline V gene sequence: CDR1 SNHLY, CDR2 FYNNEI. The germline V and J ends were trimmed by 4 bases and 3 bases, with 7 bases remaining between them. The CDR3 spans 12 residues. The CDR3: CASSAGLYEQYF. In nucleotides, the CDR3 is TGTGCCAGCAGTGCTGGGCTCTACGAGCAGTACTTC.

The chain couples TRBV9 to TRBJ2-3; TRBD1 or TRBD2 may be the D gene (5 bases each). Germline V lookup: CDR1 SGDLS, CDR2 YYNGEE. V was trimmed by 5 bases and J by 5 bases, leaving 15 bases between them. This CDR3 is 14 amino acids long. As DNA, the CDR3 is TGTGCCAGCAGGTCCGAGGGGAGTGGAGATACGCAGTATTTT. This translates into CASRSEGSGDTQYF. Full variable domain (outside the CDR3, taken from reference TRBV9 and TRBJ2-3): DSGVTQTPKHLITATGQRVTLRCSPRSGDLSVYWYQQSLDQGLQFLIQYYNGEERAKGNILERFSAQQFPDLHSELNLSSLELGDSALYFCASRSEGSGDTQYFGPGTRLTVL.

This chain connects TRBV28 to TRBJ2-7; D is unclear. The V and J ends lost 4 bases and 0 bases respectively, with 4 bases between them. Germline V lookup: CDR1 MDHEN, CDR2 SYDVKM. CDR3 size: 12 residues. CDR3 in DNA: TGTGCCAGCAGTTCCCTCTCCTACGAGCAGTACTTC. Residues: CASSSLSYEQYF.

The genes are TRBV2 and TRBJ1-5; TRBD1 is a possible D gene (6 bases). Between the trimmed V and J ends, which lost 8 bases and 4 bases, there was a span of 15 bases. This CDR3 has 14 amino acids. Germline CDR1 reads SNHLY; CDR2 reads FYNNEI. As DNA, the CDR3 is TGTGCCAGCGTAGGATGGGGGGCAAATCAGCCCCAGCATTTT. Its translation: CASVGWGANQPQHF.

CDR3 sequence: CASSGDTTYGYTF. The CDR3 coding sequence is TGTGCCAGCAGTGGGGACACCACCTATGGCTACACCTTC. This chain joins TRBV12-3 or TRBV12-4 and TRBJ1-2, with D possibly TRBD1 on 6 matching bases. The CDR3 loop spans 13 amino acids. With 5 bases removed from V and 4 bases from J, the gap between germline ends came to 11 bases.

CDR3 DNA sequence: TGCAGTGCTAGAGATCGCGAGGAAGGGAACTATGGCTACACCTTC. Protein: CSARDREEGNYGYTF. V usage is TRBV20-1 and J usage is TRBJ1-2, with D unclear. CDR1 is DFQATT, CDR2 SNEGSKA, per germline (reference sequence). The CDR3 loop spans 15 amino acids. V lost 0 bases to trimming and J lost 2 bases, with 13 bases between them.

The rearrangement joins TRBV6-5 to TRBJ2-5, with D possibly TRBD1 on 6 matching bases. V shed 11 bases and J shed 2 bases, with 12 bases lying between them. This CDR3 has 12 residues. Germline CDR1 and CDR2: MNHEY and SVGAGI. The DNA for the CDR3 is TGTGCCGTTCGGGGACATCAAGAGACCCAGTACTTC. Translation: CAVRGHQETQYF.

The V gene is TRBV9, the J gene TRBJ2-3; D not certain. Germline assignment: CDR1 SGDLS and CDR2 YYNGEE. Trimming stripped 0 bases from V and 6 bases from J, with 8 bases between. The CDR3 is made up of 13 amino acids. CDR3 loop: CASSVEVPDTQYF. The CDR3 region has the DNA TGTGCCAGCAGCGTAGAGGTACCGGATACGCAGTATTTT.

J is TRBJ2-7 and V is TRBV29-1, with 8 bases identical to TRBD1. Germline V gene sequence: CDR1 SQVTM, CDR2 ANQGSEA. There are 14 residues in the CDR3. The junction had 11 bases not matched to a gene; V was cut back by 4 bases and J by 6 bases. CDR3 nucleotides: TGCAGCGTTGTTGGGGGGACAGGCCCGCGCGAGCAGTACTTC. Its protein is CSVVGGTGPREQYF.

The chain links TRBV9 to TRBJ2-3; no clear D. The CDR3 contains 12 residues. V lost 3 bases and J 5 bases, leaving 7 bases between the germline ends. The germline V gene encodes CDR1 SGDLS and CDR2 YYNGEE. CDR3 region: CASSANQDTQYF. The CDR3 DNA is TGTGCCAGCAGCGCGAACCAAGATACGCAGTATTTT.

The chain uses TRBV15 and TRBJ1-5, with unresolved D. The CDR3 covers 13 residues. Trimming took 8 bases from V and 3 from J, leaving 11 bases between them. Germline V CDR1 and CDR2: LNHNV, YYDKDF (reference sequence). CDR3 amino acids: CATEDGPNQPQHF. The CDR3, as DNA: TGTGCCACCGAGGACGGTCCCAATCAGCCCCAGCATTTT.

This clonotype has a single count. This chain links TRBV20-1 with TRBJ2-1; D gene ambiguous. The CDR3 runs to 14 residues. Trimming left V 6 bases short and J 2 bases short, with 14 bases between. From germline, CDR1 is DFQATT and CDR2 SNEGSKA (reference sequence). CDR3 sequence reads: CSADPTDTYNEQFF. The CDR3 bases are TGCAGTGCGGACCCTACGGATACCTACAATGAGCAGTTCTTC.

The chain uses TRBV29-1 and TRBJ1-5; 7 bases are a match to TRBD1. This CDR3 has 12 residues. The germline gives CDR1 SQVTM, CDR2 ANQGSEA. After removal of 6 bases from V and 3 bases from J, the junction contained 2 bases not matched to a gene. In DNA form, the CDR3 reads TGCAGCGTCCAGGGGGTCAATCAGCCCCAGCATTTT. Encoded protein: CSVQGVNQPQHF.

CDR3: CSASEAGETQYF. Here the CDR3 DNA reads TGCAGTGCTAGTGAGGCGGGGGAGACCCAGTACTTC. The chain links TRBV20-1 to TRBJ2-5; weak D call: TRBD2 (6 bases). V lost 3 bases and J lost 5, with 10 bases in between. The germline CDR1 and CDR2 sequences are DFQATT and SNEGSKA (reference sequence). The CDR3 is 12 residues long.

The chain has TRBV2 and TRBJ1-5; 7 bases are shared with TRBD1. Looked up from germline, CDR1 is SNHLY and CDR2 is FYNNEI. This CDR3 is 15 amino acids long. V trimming: 7 bases; J trimming: 2 bases; junction bases outside the gene matches: 8. Here the CDR3 DNA reads TGTGCCAGCACCTACACAGGGGACGGCAATCAGCCCCAGCATTTT. This codes for CASTYTGDGNQPQHF.